Listed here are 26 T cell receptor beta chains from one sample, sequenced in a study of long-term antiretroviral therapy in people with HIV. With survey level as its setting, the immunoSEQ assay was v3.0. Sequencing was performed with immunoSEQ multiplex PCR; in TCRdb, only in-frame clones are kept and a portion is missing. Of fewer than 30,000 clones in the sample, roughly 82% were seen once. The material sequenced was unsorted PBMCs, taken 1.1 years before starting antiretroviral therapy. The receptors here all came from a woman aged 25 to 45 with HIV.

CDR3 bases: TGTGCCAGCAGCTTACTACTAGCGGGGGGGCTCGGGGAGCTGTTTTTT. Its translation is CASSLLLAGGLGELFF. The chain recombines TRBV7-3 with TRBJ2-2; TRBD2 matches 13 bases. This CDR3 is built from 16 residues. Germline V gives CDR1 SGHTA, CDR2 FQGTGA. J lost 7 bases, V lost 2 bases, and 4 bases had no gene match.

The rearrangement joins TRBV4-1 to TRBJ1-6; D is possibly TRBD1 (6 bases). CDR3 length: 14 amino acids. V shed 2 bases and J shed 7 bases, with 9 bases lying between them. Germline lookup yields CDR1 MGHRA and CDR2 YSYEKL. CDR3 nucleotides: TGCGCCAGCAGCCAACGGACAGAGAATTCACCCCTCCACTTT. Amino acids: CASSQRTENSPLHF.

The V and J genes are TRBV5-4 and TRBJ1-1, with 8 bases matching TRBD1. CDR3 length: 15 residues. Germline CDR1 reads SGHNT; CDR2 reads YYREEE (reference sequence). V lost 0 bases, J lost 8 bases, and 9 bases stayed unmatched. The CDR3 sequence is CASSLGLRDRIEAFF. In DNA form, the CDR3 reads TGTGCCAGCAGCTTGGGCCTGCGGGACAGGATAGAAGCTTTCTTT.

The genes are TRBV11-2 and TRBJ2-7; 7 nucleotides match TRBD2. The CDR3 is 16 amino acids. CDR1 is SGHAT, CDR2 FQNNGV, per germline. J was trimmed by 6 bases and V by 3 bases; bases with no gene match: 14. CDR3 coding DNA: TGTGCCAGCAGCTTGGCGGCCGGGACTAAGGGCGCCGAGCAGTACTTC. Translation: CASSLAAGTKGAEQYF.

This clone came up once. This sequence joins TRBV30 and TRBJ1-2, with D possibly being TRBD1 (5 bases). The germline gives CDR1 GTSNPN, CDR2 SVGIG (reference sequence). The CDR3 runs to 13 residues. V was pared by 3 bases and J by 2 bases, with 10 bases between. The CDR3 reads CAWRSTENYGYTF. DNA for the CDR3: TGTGCCTGGAGGTCGACAGAGAACTATGGCTACACCTTC.

The chain employs TRBV5-1 and TRBJ1-6, with 10 nucleotides matching TRBD1. Trimming removed 3 bases from V and 7 bases from J; junction bases left unmatched: 4. Germline V gene sequence: CDR1 SGHRS, CDR2 YFSETQ. The CDR3 totals 15 residues. The CDR3, as DNA: TGCGCCAGCAGCTCAGGACAGGGGGGGAATTCACCCCTCCACTTT. It codes for CASSSGQGGNSPLHF.

This clone was seen a few times. The chain employs TRBV19 and TRBJ1-5; no definite D call. CDR3 length equals 14 residues. Trimming shortened V by 1 base and J by 6 bases, and 10 bases separated the two germline ends. Germline CDR1 LNHDA, CDR2 SQIVND (reference sequence). The CDR3 protein is CASSIGAYGQPQHF. CDR3 coding DNA: TGTGCCAGTAGTATAGGAGCTTATGGTCAGCCCCAGCATTTT.

V is TRBV6-6 and J is TRBJ2-2; TRBD1 matches at 8 bases. V trimming: 9 bases; J trimming: 4 bases; junction bases outside the gene matches: 4. In germline, CDR1 is MNHNY, CDR2 SVGAGI (reference sequence). This CDR3 region has 13 residues. The CDR3 loop is CASGQGFTGELFF. The CDR3 nucleotides are TGTGCCAGTGGACAGGGTTTCACCGGGGAGCTGTTTTTT.

V usage is TRBV6-1 and J usage is TRBJ1-1; no reliable D call. CDR1 is MNHNS and CDR2 is SASEGT in the germline V gene. This CDR3 is 14 amino acids long. The V gene lost 1 base and the J gene lost 5 bases, with 11 bases spanning the gap. CDR3 bases: TGTGCCAGCAGTGAAGTCGGTGCGAGTACTGAAGCTTTCTTT. Translation: CASSEVGASTEAFF.

This chain uses TRBV11-2 with TRBJ2-4; 7 nucleotides line up with TRBD1. The CDR3 spans 18 residues. The V gene end was trimmed by 5 bases and the J gene end by 4 bases; junction bases not matched to a gene: 17. CDR1 and CDR2 from the germline V gene are SGHAT and FQNNGV. CDR3 sequence (DNA): TGTGCCAGCAGCCTGGGTTCGGGGTGGGGGACAGAGAAAAACATTCAGTACTTC. Its protein is CASSLGSGWGTEKNIQYF.

The chain uses TRBV5-1 and TRBJ1-2; perhaps TRBD1 as D (5 bases). V was shortened by 0 bases and J by 4 bases, with 13 bases between the two germline ends. The CDR3 spans 15 residues. The germline V gene encodes CDR1 SGHRS and CDR2 YFSETQ. The CDR3 DNA is TGCGCCAGCAGCTTGGAAACCGGGGGACGCTATGGCTACACCTTC. Protein product: CASSLETGGRYGYTF.

This clone was observed a single time. The CDR3: CASSGDFGNTIYF. CDR3 nucleotides: TGTGCCAGCAGCGGGGACTTTGGAAACACCATATATTTT. This chain joins TRBV9 and TRBJ1-3; tentatively, D is TRBD1 (5 bases). Germline CDR1 SGDLS, CDR2 YYNGEE. The CDR3 is 13 amino acids. V lost 3 bases, J lost 3 bases, and 7 bases lay in between.

The V and J genes are TRBV27 and TRBJ2-1; TRBD2 matches at 11 bases. This CDR3 spans 15 amino acids. Germline V lookup: CDR1 MNHEY, CDR2 SMNVEV (reference sequence). Trimming cost V 8 bases and J 7 bases; bases outside gene matches: 10. The CDR3 spells CASGLAGGPVNEQFF. The CDR3, as DNA: TGTGCCAGCGGGTTAGCGGGGGGGCCGGTGAATGAGCAGTTCTTC.

The CDR3 DNA is TGTGCCAGCAGGCTAACCAAAAACATTCAGTACTTC. Amino acid sequence: CASRLTKNIQYF. This chain links TRBV6-1 with TRBJ2-4; D not certain. V lost 6 bases and J 2 bases, leaving 5 bases between the germline ends. The germline V gene has CDR1 MNHNS and CDR2 SASEGT. This CDR3 is built from 12 residues.

The genes are TRBV29-1 and TRBJ2-1; 7 bases line up with TRBD1. The CDR3 covers 13 residues. Germline values: CDR1 SQVTM, CDR2 ANQGSEA. Unmatched junction bases numbered 2, after V lost 6 bases and J lost 0 bases. This CDR3 reads CSVSGGSYNEQFF. The CDR3 DNA reads TGCAGCGTGTCAGGGGGCTCCTACAATGAGCAGTTCTTC.

The CDR3 DNA is TGTGCCAGCACACTCGGCGGCGACAGGGTATTAAACATTCAGTACTTC. Translated: CASTLGGDRVLNIQYF. This chain uses TRBV2 with TRBJ2-4; TRBD1 agrees at 7 bases. The CDR3 consists of 16 residues. The junction had 15 bases not matched to a gene; V was cut back by 7 bases and J by 6 bases. Germline V lookup: CDR1 SNHLY, CDR2 FYNNEI.

V and J are TRBV2 and TRBJ1-5; D is unclear. V lost 4 bases to trimming and J lost 0 bases, with 4 bases between them. Germline V gives CDR1 SNHLY, CDR2 FYNNEI. There are 13 residues in the CDR3. The CDR3 loop is CASSVYSNQPQHF. The CDR3 region has the DNA TGTGCCAGCAGTGTTTATAGCAATCAGCCCCAGCATTTT.

The chain links TRBV30 to TRBJ1-5; D is undetermined. Germline assignment: CDR1 GTSNPN and CDR2 SVGIG (reference sequence). V lost 4 bases and J lost 0, with 13 bases in between. The length of the CDR3 is 15 residues. Here the CDR3 reads CAWTPGQYSNQPQHF. In DNA form, the CDR3 reads TGTGCCTGGACCCCCGGGCAGTATAGCAATCAGCCCCAGCATTTT.

This rearrangement joins TRBV29-1 to TRBJ1-1; D remains ambiguous. Germline V gene data show CDR1 as SQVTM and CDR2 as ANQGSEA. CDR3 size: 15 residues. The V end was cut by 1 base, the J end by 3 bases, with 15 bases between. The CDR3 nucleotides read TGCAGCGTTGAAGGTGGCTTTCGGAGGTACACTGAAGCTTTCTTT. It codes for CSVEGGFRRYTEAFF.

CDR3 nucleotides: TGTGCCAGCCGACCGGGAGATCAAGGGACACCCCTCCACTTT. This encodes CASRPGDQGTPLHF. V is TRBV6-1 and J is TRBJ1-6; D call uncertain. This CDR3 is built from 14 residues. The V end lost 8 bases, the J end lost 11 bases, and 19 bases lay between the germline ends. Looked up from germline, CDR1 is MNHNS and CDR2 is SASEGT.

The V gene is TRBV19, the J gene TRBJ1-3; 8 bases match TRBD1. This CDR3 is 14 amino acids long. The germline gives CDR1 LNHDA, CDR2 SQIVND (reference sequence). Trimming removed 5 bases from V and 4 bases from J; junction bases left unmatched: 4. This CDR3 is CASSPDRAGNTIYF. CDR3 bases: TGTGCCAGTAGTCCGGACAGGGCCGGAAACACCATATATTTT. Together with reference TRBV19 and TRBJ1-3, the CDR3 gives the full variable domain: DGGITQSPKYLFRKEGQNVTLSCEQNLNHDAMYWYRQDPGQGLRLIYYSQIVNDFQKGDIAEGYSVSREKKESFPLTVTSAQKNPTAFYLCASSPDRAGNTIYFGEGSWLTVV.

V gene TRBV7-2 combines with J gene TRBJ1-5; TRBD1 is a possible D gene (5 bases). This CDR3 is 16 amino acids long. V gave up 5 bases and J gave up 3 bases, with 17 bases separating them. From germline, CDR1 is SGHTA and CDR2 FQGNSA. CDR3 amino acids: CASSEGTAGPNQPQHF. CDR3 in DNA: TGTGCCAGCAGCGAGGGGACCGCTGGACCCAATCAGCCCCAGCATTTT.

The rearrangement uses TRBV6-1 and TRBJ2-7; TRBD1 agrees at 10 bases. The CDR3 has 15 amino acids. The V segment lost 5 bases and the J segment 4 bases; nucleotides outside the gene matches: 8. CDR1 MNHNS and CDR2 SASEGT come from the germline V gene. The chain's CDR3 is CASSPGTGAVYEQYV. CDR3 sequence (DNA): TGTGCCAGCAGTCCCGGGACAGGGGCCGTATACGAGCAGTACGTC.

The rearrangement uses TRBV5-6 and TRBJ1-5; maybe TRBD1 (6 bases). The CDR3 sequence is 14 residues long. Germline CDR1 SGHDT, CDR2 YYEEEE. Between the trimmed V and J ends, which lost 0 bases and 3 bases, there was a span of 7 bases. The CDR3: CASSLDRANQPQHF. In DNA form, the CDR3 reads TGTGCCAGCAGCTTGGACAGGGCCAATCAGCCCCAGCATTTT.

The chain uses TRBV5-6 and TRBJ2-3; 12 nucleotides align to TRBD2. The CDR3 is 15 residues long. Per the germline V gene, CDR1 is SGHDT and CDR2 is YYEEEE. Trimming cost V 2 bases and J 6 bases; bases outside gene matches: 4. CDR3 sequence reads: CASSLRTSGEDTQYF. CDR3 DNA: TGTGCCAGCAGCTTACGGACTAGCGGGGAGGATACGCAGTATTTT. The full variable domain, rest sourced from reference TRBV5-6 and TRBJ2-3, is DAGVTQSPTHLIKTRGQQVTLRCSPKSGHDTVSWYQQALGQGPQFIFQYYEEEERQRGNFPDRFSGHQFPNYSSELNVNALLLGDSALYLCASSLRTSGEDTQYFGPGTRLTVL.

The V call is TRBV29-1, the J call TRBJ1-4; 11 nucleotides align to TRBD1. The J segment lost 6 bases and the V segment lost 6 bases, leaving 3 bases of the junction unmatched. Looked up from germline, CDR1 is SQVTM and CDR2 is ANQGSEA. This CDR3 has 13 residues. In DNA, the CDR3 is TGCAGCGTCCCGGGACAGGGGGATGAAAAACTGTTTTTT. Its translation is CSVPGQGDEKLFF.